This T cell receptor (beta chain) was documented in a study of blood T cell repertoires in COVID-19. Looking at the study overall: Nucleic acid was either cDNA or gDNA, and it came from T cells, B-cell-depleted T cells, or PBMCs.

The CDR3 runs to 15 residues. Trimming took off 4 bases at V and 0 bases at J, with 10 bases between the two ends. Per germline, CDR1 SNHLY and CDR2 FYNNEI. TCRdb's table, derived via immunoSEQ multiplex PCR, lists solely in-frame clones and lacks some. The repertoire holds some 90,000 clones, with almost 90% as singletons. V gene TRBV2 combines with J gene TRBJ1-5; the D is unclear. Sequencing input: peripheral blood. The receptor comes from a woman older than 75 with active or convalescent COVID-19. The CDR3 DNA reads TGTGCCAGCAGTGTCAGCGGTAATAGCAATCAGCCCCAGCATTTT. This gives the protein CASSVSGNSNQPQHF.